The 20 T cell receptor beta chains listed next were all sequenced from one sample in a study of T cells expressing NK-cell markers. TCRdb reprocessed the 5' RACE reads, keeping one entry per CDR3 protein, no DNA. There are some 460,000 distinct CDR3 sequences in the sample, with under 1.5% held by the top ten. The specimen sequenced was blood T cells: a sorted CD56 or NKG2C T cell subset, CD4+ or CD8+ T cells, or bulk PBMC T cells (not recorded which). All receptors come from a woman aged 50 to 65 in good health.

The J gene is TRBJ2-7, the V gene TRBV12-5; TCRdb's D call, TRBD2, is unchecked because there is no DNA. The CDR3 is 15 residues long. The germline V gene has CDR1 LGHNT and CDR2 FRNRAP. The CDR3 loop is CASAKGLAGTYEQYF.

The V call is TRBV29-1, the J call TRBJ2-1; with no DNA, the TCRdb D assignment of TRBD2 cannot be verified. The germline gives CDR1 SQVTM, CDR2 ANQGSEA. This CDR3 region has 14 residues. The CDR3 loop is CSVGQRLVYNEQFF.

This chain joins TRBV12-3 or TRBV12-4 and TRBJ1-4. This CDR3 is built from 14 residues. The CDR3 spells CASTRDERGEKLFF.

The CDR3 loop reads CSARDGDGGSTEAFF. This chain links TRBV20-1 with TRBJ1-1. In germline, CDR1 is DFQATT, CDR2 SNEGSKA (reference sequence). The CDR3 has 15 amino acids.

The CDR3 loop reads CASSLLGLAGGNEQFF. The chain recombines TRBV7-9 with TRBJ2-1; the TCRdb call, TRBD2, lacks DNA for checking. Germline values: CDR1 SEHNR, CDR2 FQNEAQ (reference sequence). The CDR3 is 16 residues long. The complete variable domain, with remaining parts taken from reference TRBV7-9 and TRBJ2-1, reads DTGVSQNPRHKITKRGQNVTFRCDPISEHNRLYWYRQTLGQGPEFLTYFQNEAQLEKSRLLSDRFSAERPKGSFSTLEIQRTEQGDSAMYLCASSLLGLAGGNEQFFGPGTRLTVL.

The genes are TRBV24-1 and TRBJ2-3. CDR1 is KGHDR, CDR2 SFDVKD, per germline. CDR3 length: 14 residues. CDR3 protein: CATSAPEGTDTQYF.

The chain's CDR3 is CASSLDSAGGTGELFF. J is TRBJ2-2 and V is TRBV5-4; TCRdb names TRBD2, which stays unverified in the absence of DNA. The CDR3 has 16 amino acids. Germline assignment: CDR1 SGHNT and CDR2 YYREEE (reference sequence).

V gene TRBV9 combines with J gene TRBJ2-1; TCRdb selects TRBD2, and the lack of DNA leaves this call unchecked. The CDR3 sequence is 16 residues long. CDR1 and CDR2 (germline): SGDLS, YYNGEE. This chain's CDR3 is CASSVGPGLAINEQFF.

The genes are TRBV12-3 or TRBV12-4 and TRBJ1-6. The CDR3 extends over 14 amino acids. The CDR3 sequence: CASSFRQLTSPLHF.

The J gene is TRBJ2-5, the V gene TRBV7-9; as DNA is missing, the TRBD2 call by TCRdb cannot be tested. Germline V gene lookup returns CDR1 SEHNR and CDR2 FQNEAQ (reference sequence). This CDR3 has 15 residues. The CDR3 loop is CASSPSAGVQETQYF.

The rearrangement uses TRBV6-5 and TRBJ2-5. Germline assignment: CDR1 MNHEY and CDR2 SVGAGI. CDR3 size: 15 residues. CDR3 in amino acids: CASSMNLAVQETQYF.

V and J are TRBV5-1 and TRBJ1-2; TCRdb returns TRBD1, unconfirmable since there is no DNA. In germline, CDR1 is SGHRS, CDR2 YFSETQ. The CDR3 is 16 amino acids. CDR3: CASSLLQTGSSYGYTF.

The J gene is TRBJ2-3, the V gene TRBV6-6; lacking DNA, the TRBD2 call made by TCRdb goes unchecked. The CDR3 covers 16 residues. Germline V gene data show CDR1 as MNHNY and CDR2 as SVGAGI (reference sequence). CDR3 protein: CASTLLAGVKGDTQYF.

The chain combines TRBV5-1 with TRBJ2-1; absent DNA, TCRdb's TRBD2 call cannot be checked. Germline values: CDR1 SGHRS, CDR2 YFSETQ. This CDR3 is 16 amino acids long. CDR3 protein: CASKGSGRSSYNEQFF.

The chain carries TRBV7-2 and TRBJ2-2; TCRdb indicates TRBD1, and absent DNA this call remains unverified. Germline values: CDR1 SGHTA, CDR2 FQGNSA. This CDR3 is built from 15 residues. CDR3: CASSFGQGLAGELFF.

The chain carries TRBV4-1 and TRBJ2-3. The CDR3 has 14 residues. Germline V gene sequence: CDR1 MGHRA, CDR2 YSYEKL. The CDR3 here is CASSQIGIKDTQYF.

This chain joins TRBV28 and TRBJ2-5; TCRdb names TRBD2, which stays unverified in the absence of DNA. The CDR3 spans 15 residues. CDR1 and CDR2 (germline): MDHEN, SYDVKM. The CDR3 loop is CASKGLAGVFETQYF.

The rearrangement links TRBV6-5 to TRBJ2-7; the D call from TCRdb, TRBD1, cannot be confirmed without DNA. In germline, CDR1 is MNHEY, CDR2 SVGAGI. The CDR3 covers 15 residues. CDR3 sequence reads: CASSPWGDGTYEQYF.

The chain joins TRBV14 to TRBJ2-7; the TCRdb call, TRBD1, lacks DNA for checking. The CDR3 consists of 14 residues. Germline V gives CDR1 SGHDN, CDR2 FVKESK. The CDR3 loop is CASSQWNRPYEQYF. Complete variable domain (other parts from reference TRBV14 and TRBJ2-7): EAGVTQFPSHSVIEKGQTVTLRCDPISGHDNLYWYRRVMGKEIKFLLHFVKESKQDESGMPNNRFLAERTGGTYSTLKVQPAELEDSGVYFCASSQWNRPYEQYFGPGTRLTVT.

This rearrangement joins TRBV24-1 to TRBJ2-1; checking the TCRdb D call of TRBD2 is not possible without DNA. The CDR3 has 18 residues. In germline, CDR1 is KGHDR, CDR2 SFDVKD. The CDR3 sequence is CATSDLRSGTSDRGEQFF.